This T cell receptor (beta chain) was sequenced for a study of blood T cells in healthy people across ages. Peripheral blood, about 9.8 milliliters per donor, was collected. Through a sample-barcoded 5' primer and a J-beta primer mix, a second PCR was run for roughly 6 to 12 cycles. MiXCR, run by TCRdb on the 5' RACE reads, gives a single entry per CDR3 protein. Of some 1,800,000 distinct CDR3 sequences in the sample, 35% to 50% were seen once. V was shortened by 5 bases and J by 3 bases, with 11 bases between the two germline ends. Germline CDR1 is MNHEY and CDR2 is SVGAGI. The CDR3 consists of 13 residues. This clonotype was detected a few times.

This receptor was taken from a human donor in good health. Sequenced sample: blood. V usage is TRBV6-5 and J usage is TRBJ2-7; a possible D gene is TRBD1 (5 bases). CDR3 loop: CASSTQGGYEQYF. DNA of the CDR3: TGTGCCAGCAGTACCCAGGGTGGCTACGAGCAGTACTTC.